The entry that follows covers one T cell receptor beta chain sequence. CD8+ and CD4+ T cells from blood underwent TCR beta sequencing, which was carried out in a high-throughput format. Negative isolation was used for CD8+ and CD4+ T cells, and FACS enrichment was applied to TEMRA cells. The data were taken from a study of CD8 T cells in Susac syndrome. Study-level information: Each patient with Susac syndrome, at the time of blood draw, was therapy-naive, on corticosteroids, or on intravenous immunoglobulin alone.

When the RNA was reverse transcribed, random hexamers were used with an input of 0.5 to 1 ug. Amplification of TCR beta CDR3 spanned 54 Vbeta and 13 Jbeta via immunoSEQ multiplex PCR. TCRdb re-called the immunoSEQ multiplex PCR reads through MiXCR, storing one row per CDR3 protein. The data hold 95,000 to 150,000 distinct CDR3 sequences, with over 95% observed a single time. Germline V gives CDR1 LGHDT, CDR2 YNNKEL (reference sequence). With 4 bases clipped from V and 2 bases from J, the junction kept 4 bases outside the gene matches. This CDR3 comprises 15 residues. Sequencing was done on a sample of CD4+ T cells from PBMCs. The V call is TRBV3-1, the J call TRBJ2-1, with 8 positions matching TRBD2. The TCR was taken from a human donor with Susac syndrome. In nucleotides, the CDR3 is TGTGCCAGCAGCCTAGCGGGGACAACCTACAATGAGCAGTTCTTC. The encoded protein is CASSLAGTTYNEQFF.